One sample yielded the 27 T cell receptor beta chains listed below, sequenced in a study of blood T cell repertoires in COVID-19. Only in-frame clones appear in the TCRdb table, and some are missing; sequencing was by immunoSEQ multiplex PCR. In the table there are some 270,000 clones, 85% to 90% of which are singletons. The specimen sequenced was PBMCs or T cells enriched from blood (not recorded which). The origin of the receptors is a woman in her 30s with acute COVID-19.

The rearrangement joins TRBV15 to TRBJ2-3; the match to TRBD2 covers 8 bases. V trimming: 1 base; J trimming: 2 bases; junction bases outside the gene matches: 8. This CDR3 is 17 amino acids long. Germline V gives CDR1 LNHNV, CDR2 YYDKDF (reference sequence). The chain's CDR3 is CATSRGFSGDFTDTQYF. The CDR3 DNA reads as TGTGCCACCAGCAGAGGGTTTAGCGGGGACTTCACAGATACGCAGTATTTT.

V gene TRBV7-2 combines with J gene TRBJ2-7; 7 bases line up with TRBD2. This CDR3 comprises 15 residues. From germline, CDR1 is SGHTA and CDR2 FQGNSA. Trimming at V came to 5 bases and at J to 4 bases, leaving 11 bases not matched to a gene. The CDR3 sequence: CASSLPRLAIYEQYF. The CDR3 DNA is TGTGCCAGCAGCCTCCCCCGACTAGCAATTTACGAGCAGTACTTC. Complete variable domain (other parts from reference TRBV7-2 and TRBJ2-7): GAGVSQSPSNKVTEKGKDVELRCDPISGHTALYWYRQSLGQGLEFLIYFQGNSAPDKSGLPSDRFSAERTGGSVSTLTIQRTQQEDSAVYLCASSLPRLAIYEQYFGPGTRLTVT.

The chain combines TRBV5-4 with TRBJ2-2; the D is unclear. The ends were cut back, 4 bases at V and 2 bases at J, with 12 bases in the middle. CDR3 size: 15 residues. Germline CDR1 SGHNT, CDR2 YYREEE (reference sequence). In nucleotides, the CDR3 is TGTGCCAGCAGCCAAGTCCAGCGAAACACCGGGGAGCTGTTTTTT. Protein: CASSQVQRNTGELFF.

This rearrangement joins TRBV10-2 to TRBJ1-1; possibly TRBD1 for D (5 bases). V lost 5 bases and J 7 bases, leaving 8 bases between the germline ends. Germline V CDR1 and CDR2: WSHSY, SAAADI. There are 11 residues in the CDR3. In nucleotides, the CDR3 is TGCGCCAGCAGTACGGGGGGTGAAGCTTTCTTT. Translating it yields CASSTGGEAFF.

The V call is TRBV6-5, the J call TRBJ2-7; no reliable D call. The germline V gene encodes CDR1 MNHEY and CDR2 SVGAGI. V lost 4 bases, J lost 3 bases, and 4 bases lay in between. This CDR3 contains 11 residues. CDR3 bases: TGTGCCAGCAGTTCGCGCTACGAGCAGTACTTC. This translates into CASSSRYEQYF.

The rearrangement joins TRBV7-9 to TRBJ2-7; D remains ambiguous. The V gene lost 2 bases and the J gene lost 4 bases, with 6 bases spanning the gap. This CDR3 is built from 12 residues. CDR1 is SEHNR and CDR2 is FQNEAQ in the germline V gene (reference sequence). The CDR3 region has the DNA TGTGCCAGCAGCTTACTACAGTACGAGCAGTACTTC. Protein sequence: CASSLLQYEQYF.

V usage is TRBV11-2 and J usage is TRBJ1-2, with D unclear. The CDR3 loop spans 13 amino acids. CDR1 SGHAT and CDR2 FQNNGV come from the germline V gene. The V gene lost 0 bases and the J gene lost 0 bases, with 2 bases spanning the gap. The CDR3, as DNA: TGTGCCAGCAGCTTAGACACTAACTATGGCTACACCTTC. It yields the protein CASSLDTNYGYTF.

The chain uses TRBV6-5 and TRBJ1-1; D gene ambiguous. The CDR3 is 13 residues long. Looked up from germline, CDR1 is MNHEY and CDR2 is SVGAGI. V lost 6 bases to trimming and J lost 4 bases, with 12 bases between them. The CDR3 is CASRKGGSTEAFF. The DNA for the CDR3 is TGTGCCAGCAGGAAGGGAGGGAGCACTGAAGCTTTCTTT.

The rearrangement joins TRBV6-5 to TRBJ1-6; the D gene is possibly TRBD1 (5 bases). This CDR3 is 14 amino acids long. V dropped 6 bases and J dropped 9 bases, with 15 bases sitting between them. Germline V lookup: CDR1 MNHEY, CDR2 SVGAGI. CDR3 bases: TGTGCCAGCAGAGAGACAGCGACGATTTCACCCCTCCACTTT. This translates into CASRETATISPLHF.

This clone was detected once. The CDR3 reads CASSLGASYEQYF. CDR3 sequence (DNA): TGCGCCAGCAGCTTGGGGGCCTCCTACGAGCAGTACTTC. The V and J genes are TRBV5-1 and TRBJ2-7; D is unclear. V was trimmed by 0 bases and J by 0 bases, leaving 4 bases between them. Germline lookup yields CDR1 SGHRS and CDR2 YFSETQ. This CDR3 is built from 13 residues. Based on the CDR3 plus reference TRBV5-1 and TRBJ2-7, the full variable domain is KAGVTQTPRYLIKTRGQQVTLSCSPISGHRSVSWYQQTPGQGLQFLFEYFSETQRNKGNFPGRFSGRQFSNSRSEMNVSTLELGDSALYLCASSLGASYEQYFGPGTRLTVT.

This chain joins TRBV7-3 and TRBJ1-4, with a weak D call TRBD1 (6 bases). CDR1 is SGHTA and CDR2 is FQGTGA in the germline V gene. V lost 4 bases and J lost 6, with 15 bases in between. The CDR3 loop spans 15 amino acids. CDR3 in amino acids: CASSSGHGGHEKLFF. The CDR3 nucleotides read TGTGCCAGCAGCTCGGGACACGGTGGACATGAAAAACTGTTTTTT.

This clone was picked up one time. The chain joins TRBV13 to TRBJ2-1, with 13 bases matching TRBD2. V shed 7 bases, J shed 8 bases, and the junction held 5 bases outside the gene matches. Germline V gene sequence: CDR1 PRHDT, CDR2 FYEKMQ (reference sequence). The CDR3 is 14 residues long. DNA for the CDR3: TGTGCCAGCACGCGGACTAGCGGGAGAGATGAGCAGTTCTTC. It yields the protein CASTRTSGRDEQFF. Full variable domain (outside the CDR3, taken from reference TRBV13 and TRBJ2-1): AAGVIQSPRHLIKEKRETATLKCYPIPRHDTVYWYQQGPGQDPQFLISFYEKMQSDKGSIPDRFSAQQFSDYHSELNMSSLELGDSALYFCASTRTSGRDEQFFGPGTRLTVL.

The CDR3 DNA reads TGTGCCAGCTCATTATCCTTGACAGGGGGCCTCTACGAGCAGTACTTC. Its protein is CASSLSLTGGLYEQYF. The genes are TRBV18 and TRBJ2-7, with 10 bases lining up with TRBD1. This CDR3 is built from 16 residues. CDR1 KGHSH and CDR2 LQKENI come from the germline V gene. The V and J ends lost 5 bases and 3 bases, in that order; junction bases with no gene match: 10.

The genes are TRBV2 and TRBJ1-2, with 10 positions matching TRBD1. Germline V gene data show CDR1 as SNHLY and CDR2 as FYNNEI. J was trimmed by 5 bases and V by 2 bases; bases with no gene match: 5. This CDR3 has 15 residues. The CDR3 protein is CASSETTGGAYGYTF. CDR3 sequence (DNA): TGTGCCAGCAGTGAAACGACAGGGGGCGCATATGGCTACACCTTC.

This chain's CDR3 is CASSPLQGVYGYTF. The CDR3 DNA reads TGTGCCAGCAGTCCTCTCCAGGGGGTCTATGGCTACACCTTC. The chain uses TRBV28 and TRBJ1-2; 7 bases fit TRBD1. The germline CDR1 and CDR2 sequences are MDHEN and SYDVKM. V dropped 5 bases and J dropped 4; count of bases not matched to a gene: 7. This CDR3 spans 14 amino acids.

The gene calls are TRBV6-1 and TRBJ2-3, with 7 bases that match TRBD2. With 1 base clipped from V and 6 bases from J, the junction kept 10 bases outside the gene matches. This CDR3 has 16 amino acids. The germline V gene encodes CDR1 MNHNS and CDR2 SASEGT. CDR3 nucleotide sequence: TGTGCCAGCAGTGAAGTTGGGGGAGGGCCGAGTGATACGCAGTATTTT. Translating gives CASSEVGGGPSDTQYF.

This sequence joins TRBV14 and TRBJ2-3, with 8 bases lining up with TRBD2. V lost 3 bases, J lost 1 base, and 6 bases stayed unmatched. CDR3 length: 16 residues. CDR1 is SGHDN and CDR2 is FVKESK in the germline V gene. This chain's CDR3 is CASSQGLGDGTDTQYF. The CDR3 DNA is TGTGCCAGCAGCCAGGGACTAGGGGACGGCACAGATACGCAGTATTTT.

The V call is TRBV5-1, the J call TRBJ1-2; possible D gene TRBD1, 6 bases. V was trimmed by 6 bases and J by 1 base, leaving 16 bases between them. The CDR3 contains 15 residues. In germline, CDR1 is SGHRS, CDR2 YFSETQ. CDR3 protein: CASTSSGGVNYGYTF. The CDR3 DNA follows: TGCGCCAGCACCTCCAGTGGGGGCGTTAACTATGGCTACACCTTC.

The rearrangement links TRBV28 to TRBJ2-7; 10 bases are shared with TRBD2. CDR3 size: 16 residues. The germline CDR1 and CDR2 sequences are MDHEN and SYDVKM. V shed 4 bases and J 0 bases; nucleotides not matched to a gene: 6. The chain's CDR3 is CASSSIGLADSYEQYF. Here the CDR3 DNA reads TGTGCCAGCAGTTCAATAGGACTAGCGGACTCCTACGAGCAGTACTTC. Drawing the rest from reference TRBV28 and TRBJ2-7, the complete variable domain is DVKVTQSSRYLVKRTGEKVFLECVQDMDHENMFWYRQDPGLGLRLIYFSYDVKMKEKGDIPEGYSVSREKKERFSLILESASTNQTSMYLCASSSIGLADSYEQYFGPGTRLTVT.

The chain has TRBV5-1 and TRBJ1-2, with 8 bases lining up with TRBD1. V was pared by 4 bases and J by 2 bases, with 7 bases of the junction left unmatched. This CDR3 is built from 15 residues. Germline lookup yields CDR1 SGHRS and CDR2 YFSETQ. CDR3 sequence (DNA): TGCGCCAGCAGCCCTGGACAGGGCCTAAACTATGGCTACACCTTC. It yields the protein CASSPGQGLNYGYTF.

V and J are TRBV24-1 and TRBJ2-1, with 11 bases identical to TRBD1. Per the germline V gene, CDR1 is KGHDR and CDR2 is SFDVKD. V lost 1 base to trimming and J lost 8 bases; unmatched junction nucleotides: 6. The length of the CDR3 is 16 residues. CDR3 protein: CATSDFQDRGRDEQFF. The CDR3 nucleotides read TGTGCCACCAGTGATTTCCAGGACAGGGGGCGGGATGAGCAGTTCTTC.

This chain links TRBV19 with TRBJ2-4; 9 bases are shared with TRBD1. J was trimmed by 3 bases and V by 5 bases; bases with no gene match: 8. Germline V gene sequence: CDR1 LNHDA, CDR2 SQIVND (reference sequence). This CDR3 is built from 16 residues. The CDR3 loop is CASSVTGGIGKNIQYF. CDR3 nucleotides: TGTGCCAGTAGTGTGACAGGGGGTATTGGCAAAAACATTCAGTACTTC.

The V gene is TRBV2, the J gene TRBJ2-7; 9 nucleotides align to TRBD2. The CDR3 runs to 15 residues. V dropped 4 bases and J dropped 2; count of bases not matched to a gene: 6. The germline gives CDR1 SNHLY, CDR2 FYNNEI. Here the CDR3 DNA reads TGTGCCAGCAGTGTTTGGCTAGCGGGAACCTACGAGCAGTACTTC. Its protein is CASSVWLAGTYEQYF.

The chain joins TRBV5-4 to TRBJ2-3; 11 bases align to TRBD1. Germline loops: CDR1 SGHNT, CDR2 YYREEE (reference sequence). The CDR3 consists of 17 residues. V trimming: 4 bases; J trimming: 1 base; junction bases outside the gene matches: 8. CDR3: CASSGGQGGFGTDTQYF. CDR3 coding DNA: TGTGCCAGCAGCGGGGGACAGGGGGGATTTGGCACAGATACGCAGTATTTT.

The chain has TRBV6-5 and TRBJ1-1; D not resolved. This CDR3 is 14 amino acids long. Germline V gene sequence: CDR1 MNHEY, CDR2 SVGAGI. Trimming pared 2 bases from V and 4 bases from J, leaving 11 bases between. CDR3 coding DNA: TGTGCCAGCAGTTACGGGGAGGTAGCCACTGAAGCTTTCTTT. This encodes CASSYGEVATEAFF.

The chain has TRBV9 and TRBJ2-3; 10 positions agree with TRBD2. In germline, CDR1 is SGDLS, CDR2 YYNGEE. The trim removed 0 bases at V and 4 bases at J, leaving 8 bases unmatched. The CDR3 runs 17 residues. The chain's CDR3 is CASSVVASGRRPDTQYF. The CDR3, as DNA: TGTGCCAGCAGCGTAGTGGCTAGCGGGAGACGACCAGATACGCAGTATTTT.

The CDR3 spells CAWTSGQGGSPLHF. The CDR3 nucleotides are TGTGCCTGGACCTCGGGACAGGGTGGCTCACCCCTCCACTTT. The gene calls are TRBV30 and TRBJ1-6; 9 positions agree with TRBD1. Per germline, CDR1 GTSNPN and CDR2 SVGIG (reference sequence). The trim removed 4 bases at V and 10 bases at J, leaving 8 bases unmatched. The CDR3 covers 14 residues.